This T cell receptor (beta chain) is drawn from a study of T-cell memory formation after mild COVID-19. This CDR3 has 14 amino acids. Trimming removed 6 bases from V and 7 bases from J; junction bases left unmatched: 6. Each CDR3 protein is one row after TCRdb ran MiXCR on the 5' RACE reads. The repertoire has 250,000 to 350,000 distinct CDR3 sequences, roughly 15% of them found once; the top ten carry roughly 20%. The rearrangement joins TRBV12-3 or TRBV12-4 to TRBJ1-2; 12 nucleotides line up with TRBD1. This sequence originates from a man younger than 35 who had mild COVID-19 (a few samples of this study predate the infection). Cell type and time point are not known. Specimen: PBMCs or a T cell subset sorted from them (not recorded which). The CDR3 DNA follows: TGTGCCAGCAGCTCCGGGACAGGGGGCACTGGCTACACCTTC. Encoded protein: CASSSGTGGTGYTF.